This T cell receptor (beta chain) was retrieved from a study of T cell repertoires in cytomegalovirus infection. MiXCR, run by TCRdb on the reads, gives a single entry per CDR3 protein. The sample includes 45,000 to 65,000 distinct CDR3 sequences, around 20% of them seen just once. Turning to this clonotype: Its antigen remains unidentified.

The CDR3 is made up of 12 amino acids. The germline CDR1 and CDR2 sequences are DFQATT and SNEGSKA (reference sequence). V shed 6 bases and J shed 1 base, with 9 bases lying between them. The sequence derives from a human donor in good health (CMV status not recorded). Some clones in this sample may be carry-over from other donors' samples. This specimen was CD8+ T cells from cultured PBMCs, taken from culture after CMV antigen stimulation. J is TRBJ2-5 and V is TRBV20-1; D uncertain. CDR3 region: CSATRLQETQYF. The DNA for the CDR3 is TGCAGTGCGACGAGACTCCAAGAGACCCAGTACTTC.